Listed here are 30 T cell receptor beta chains from one sample, sequenced in a study of T-cell reconstitution after alpha-beta-depleted transplantation in children. Molecular barcoding with unique molecular identifiers was used for the TCRbeta library. Each CDR3 protein gets one entry after TCRdb re-called the PCR reads with MiXCR. The sample lists 250,000 to 300,000 distinct CDR3 sequences, about 9.5% occurring once. This sample comprised PBMCs, obtained before TCRalphabeta/CD19-depleted stem cell transplant. These TCRs come from a boy less than two years old with acute myeloid leukemia, due to receive a stem cell transplant.

This clonotype was picked up many times. For the CDR3, the DNA is TGTGCCAGCAGCTTATTGGTTAAACCCTACGAGCAGTACTTC. Translating gives CASSLLVKPYEQYF. The rearrangement uses TRBV7-9 and TRBJ2-7, with unresolved D. This CDR3 is 14 amino acids long. The germline V gene encodes CDR1 SEHNR and CDR2 FQNEAQ (reference sequence). The V and J ends lost 2 bases and 2 bases respectively, with 10 bases between them.

The sample holds many counts of this clonotype. An end of the junction does not agree with germline; a read error may underlie this. The CDR3 spells CASSLDGGYEQYF. CDR3 DNA: TGTGCCAGCAGCTTAGATGGGGGCTACGAGCAGTACTTC. The rearrangement uses TRBV5-1 and TRBJ2-7; D assignment may be TRBD1 or TRBD2 (5 bases each). The germline CDR1 and CDR2 sequences are SGHRS and YFSETQ. The CDR3 length is 13 residues.

As to this clonotype: A much larger clone lies a single base off, so this may be a read error. Since the CDR3 does not end with the conserved phenylalanine or tryptophan, this likely comes from a read error. The genes are TRBV20-1 and TRBJ2-3; no definite D call. V lost 2 bases and J lost 0, with 6 bases in between. The CDR3 length is 13 residues. Germline CDR1 reads DFQATT; CDR2 reads SNEGSKA (reference sequence). The CDR3 reads CSARITSTDTQYL. The CDR3 DNA sequence: TGCAGTGCTAGAATCACTAGCACAGATACGCAGTATCTT.

Ten or more counts support this clonotype. The genes are TRBV9 and TRBJ2-2, with TRBD1 matching over 7 bases. Germline CDR1 reads SGDLS; CDR2 reads YYNGEE. The CDR3 sequence is 16 residues long. The J segment lost 2 bases and the V segment lost 0 bases, leaving 4 bases of the junction unmatched. CDR3: CASSVGTGVNTGELFF. For the CDR3, the DNA is TGTGCCAGCAGCGTAGGGACAGGTGTAAACACCGGGGAGCTGTTTTTT.

The sample holds many counts of this clonotype. In nucleotides, the CDR3 is TGTGCCAGCAGTTTTACAGGGGGCCATGAGCAGTTCTTC. Protein: CASSFTGGHEQFF. The chain joins TRBV12-3 or TRBV12-4 to TRBJ2-1; 9 bases align to TRBD1. The V gene end was trimmed by 3 bases and the J gene end by 8 bases; junction bases not matched to a gene: 2. This CDR3 is built from 13 residues.

J is TRBJ1-3 and V is TRBV4-3; possible D gene TRBD1, 5 bases. CDR3 length equals 16 residues. Trimming removed 1 base from V and 0 bases from J, with 10 bases in between. Germline-derived CDR1 and CDR2 are LGHNA and YSLEER. The CDR3 DNA is TGCGCCAGCAGCCAAGTTTGGAGGGGCTCTGGAAACACCATATATTTT. It specifies CASSQVWRGSGNTIYF.

This clonotype was recorded at least ten times. The J gene is TRBJ2-7, the V gene TRBV24-1; 8 positions match TRBD1. The CDR3 spans 13 residues. Germline-derived CDR1 and CDR2 are KGHDR and SFDVKD. V lost 11 bases and J lost 6; bases outside the gene matches: 11. The CDR3 loop is CANPPDRGLEQYF. For the CDR3, the DNA is TGTGCCAACCCCCCCGACAGGGGACTCGAGCAGTACTTC.

In this sample, this clonotype turned up many times. This chain uses TRBV3-1 with TRBJ2-2, with D perhaps being TRBD1 or TRBD2 (5 bases each). The germline V gene encodes CDR1 LGHDT and CDR2 YNNKEL (reference sequence). The CDR3 runs 17 residues. V was shortened by 0 bases and J by 0 bases, with 11 bases between the two germline ends. As DNA, the CDR3 is TGTGCCAGCAGCCAAGATAGTTGGGGGACGAACACCGGGGAGCTGTTTTTT. It codes for CASSQDSWGTNTGELFF.

This clonotype has ten or more counts. The V gene is TRBV29-1, the J gene TRBJ2-1; TRBD2 matches 12 bases. This CDR3 spans 14 amino acids. Per the germline V gene, CDR1 is SQVTM and CDR2 is ANQGSEA. V shed 6 bases and J 7 bases; nucleotides not matched to a gene: 7. As DNA, the CDR3 is TGCAGCGTCCCTAGCGGGAGGGCCAGGAATGAGCAGTTCTTC. Protein sequence: CSVPSGRARNEQFF.

The chain joins TRBV29-1 to TRBJ2-7; D may be TRBD1 (6 bases). Germline-derived CDR1 and CDR2 are SQVTM and ANQGSEA. CDR3 length equals 13 residues. V lost 6 bases to trimming and J lost 5 bases, with 17 bases between them. The CDR3 here is CSVGRTEDNEQYF. In DNA form, the CDR3 reads TGCAGCGTAGGCCGGACAGAAGACAACGAGCAGTACTTC.

This chain connects TRBV28 to TRBJ2-5; TRBD1 matches 8 bases. V lost 5 bases to trimming and J lost 3 bases; unmatched junction nucleotides: 20. Germline V gene lookup returns CDR1 MDHEN and CDR2 SYDVKM. The CDR3 length is 19 residues. CDR3 bases: TGTGCCAGCAGTCCCGGTGGACAGGGCGAAGAATTTGATGAAGAGACCCAGTACTTC. Amino acids: CASSPGGQGEEFDEETQYF.

Ten or more counts support this clonotype. This rearrangement joins TRBV28 to TRBJ1-5, with 9 bases matching TRBD1. This CDR3 is built from 14 residues. V lost 8 bases, J lost 4 bases, and 6 bases stayed unmatched. The germline CDR1 and CDR2 sequences are MDHEN and SYDVKM. The CDR3, as DNA: TGTGCCAGCCTAGACAGGGGGAAAAATCAGCCCCAGCATTTT. This sequence encodes CASLDRGKNQPQHF.

This clonotype was found many times. The chain employs TRBV12-3 or TRBV12-4 and TRBJ1-5; TRBD1 matches at 8 bases. The trim removed 7 bases at V and 5 bases at J, leaving 4 bases unmatched. CDR3 length equals 13 residues. As DNA, the CDR3 is TGTGCCAGCACGGACAGGGCTTATCAGCCCCAGCATTTT. Amino acid sequence: CASTDRAYQPQHF.

This clonotype was observed at least ten times. The chain joins TRBV6-5 to TRBJ1-6; 8 positions agree with TRBD1. V shed 2 bases, J shed 0 bases, and the junction held 0 bases outside the gene matches. CDR3 length: 16 amino acids. CDR1 MNHEY and CDR2 SVGAGI come from the germline V gene. CDR3 loop: CASSYQGASYNSPLHF. In DNA, the CDR3 is TGTGCCAGCAGTTACCAGGGGGCCTCCTATAATTCACCCCTCCACTTT.

Many counts were recorded for this clonotype. The chain couples TRBV24-1 to TRBJ2-1, with D perhaps TRBD2 (7 bases). The CDR3 contains 15 residues. Germline V gene data show CDR1 as KGHDR and CDR2 as SFDVKD. V lost 5 bases to trimming and J lost 1 base, with 11 bases between them. This CDR3 reads CATSAKGGSYNEQFF. The CDR3 DNA reads as TGTGCCACCAGTGCAAAGGGGGGGTCCTACAATGAGCAGTTCTTC.

As DNA, the CDR3 is TGTGCCAGCAGCTTACACGGAGGGTCAGATACGCAGTATTTT. It specifies CASSLHGGSDTQYF. V and J are TRBV5-5 and TRBJ2-3; D perhaps matches TRBD2 (6 bases). This CDR3 is 14 amino acids long. V was shortened by 2 bases and J by 4 bases, with 11 bases between the two germline ends. CDR1 is SGHKS and CDR2 is YYEKEE in the germline V gene (reference sequence).

Ten or more counts support this clonotype. This chain links TRBV12-3 or TRBV12-4 with TRBJ1-5; 7 bases line up with TRBD1. This CDR3 region has 13 residues. The ends lost 4 bases at V and 15 bases at J; junction bases unmatched: 12. This CDR3 reads CASSSDVRGRRHF. CDR3 nucleotides: TGTGCCAGCAGTTCTGATGTAAGGGGGCGACGGCATTTT.

This clonotype came up a few times. The chain combines TRBV6-5 with TRBJ2-7, with 10 nucleotides matching TRBD2. Germline CDR1 MNHEY, CDR2 SVGAGI. V trimming: 5 bases; J trimming: 2 bases; junction bases outside the gene matches: 6. The CDR3 is 15 amino acids. DNA of the CDR3: TGTGCCAGCAGTACCCCCACTAGCGGGACCTACGAGCAGTACTTC. Its translation is CASSTPTSGTYEQYF.

The rearrangement uses TRBV28 and TRBJ2-7; 12 nucleotides line up with TRBD1. The germline V gene encodes CDR1 MDHEN and CDR2 SYDVKM. This CDR3 has 16 amino acids. J was trimmed by 3 bases and V by 5 bases; bases with no gene match: 8. CDR3 region: CASSPGTGGGYYEQYF. The CDR3 DNA follows: TGTGCCAGCAGTCCCGGGACAGGGGGCGGCTACTACGAGCAGTACTTC.

Ten or more counts support this clonotype. The V and J genes are TRBV12-3 or TRBV12-4 and TRBJ1-6; 8 nucleotides align to TRBD1. The CDR3 sequence is 16 residues long. V shed 0 bases and J 9 bases; nucleotides not matched to a gene: 7. Written as DNA, the CDR3 is TGTGCCAGCAGTTTAGCAGGACAGGGAATGAGTTCACCCCTCCACTTT. It codes for CASSLAGQGMSSPLHF.

The chain is built from TRBV27 and TRBJ2-7; 8 bases fit TRBD1. CDR3 size: 16 residues. Germline V gene data show CDR1 as MNHEY and CDR2 as SMNVEV (reference sequence). The J segment lost 0 bases and the V segment lost 2 bases, leaving 6 bases of the junction unmatched. The DNA of the CDR3 is TGTGCCAGCAGTTTACGACAGGGGCCCAACTCCTACGAGCAGTACTTC. Encoded protein: CASSLRQGPNSYEQYF.

The sample holds many counts of this clonotype. V usage is TRBV12-3 or TRBV12-4 and J usage is TRBJ2-1; TRBD1 agrees at 7 bases. V gave up 6 bases and J gave up 6 bases; unmatched junction bases: 5. The CDR3 sequence is 13 residues long. CDR3 sequence reads: CASRGPGGNEQFF. DNA of the CDR3: TGTGCCAGCAGAGGCCCAGGGGGCAATGAGCAGTTCTTC.

The V and J genes are TRBV27 and TRBJ1-1; TRBD1 matches at 8 bases. The CDR3 totals 14 residues. Germline V gives CDR1 MNHEY, CDR2 SMNVEV (reference sequence). Trimming removed 3 bases from V and 5 bases from J; junction bases left unmatched: 5. CDR3 region: CASSLRTGRTEAFF. The CDR3 nucleotides are TGTGCCAGCAGTTTGAGGACAGGGAGGACTGAAGCTTTCTTT.

This clonotype was counted at least ten times. The chain is built from TRBV5-6 and TRBJ1-3; D possibly corresponds to TRBD1 (5 bases). This CDR3 region has 15 residues. Trimming shortened V by 1 base and J by 0 bases, and 8 bases separated the two germline ends. Germline V gene sequence: CDR1 SGHDT, CDR2 YYEEEE. CDR3 protein: CASSLYQGSGNTIYF. The CDR3 DNA sequence: TGTGCCAGCAGCTTGTACCAGGGCTCTGGAAACACCATATATTTT.

The chain couples TRBV29-1 to TRBJ2-7; D is perhaps TRBD1 (5 bases). The V end was cut by 6 bases, the J end by 0 bases, with 12 bases between. Germline lookup yields CDR1 SQVTM and CDR2 ANQGSEA. This CDR3 comprises 13 residues. CDR3 amino acids: CSVRTRGSYEQYF. The CDR3 DNA sequence: TGCAGCGTGCGGACAAGGGGCTCCTACGAGCAGTACTTC.

This clonotype appeared many times. This chain connects TRBV25-1 to TRBJ1-5; a possible D gene is TRBD1 (5 bases). Germline CDR1 and CDR2: MGHDK and SYGVNS. The CDR3 is 13 residues long. The V gene lost 5 bases and the J gene lost 3 bases, with 8 bases spanning the gap. CDR3 residues: CASSMGPNQPQHF. The CDR3 DNA follows: TGTGCCAGCAGTATGGGGCCCAATCAGCCCCAGCATTTT.

With regard to this clonotype: This could be a read error, since a much larger clone is one nucleotide away. The chain combines TRBV7-9 with TRBJ2-2, with a tentative D call TRBD2 (5 bases). V was shortened by 6 bases and J by 3 bases, with 14 bases between the two germline ends. Germline V lookup: CDR1 SEHNR, CDR2 FQNEAQ (reference sequence). The CDR3 spans 15 residues. CDR3 protein: CASSTEGLDTGELFF. The CDR3 DNA reads as TGTGCCAGCAGTACCGAGGGCCTGGACACCGGGGAGCTGTTTTTT. The full variable domain, in which reference TRBV7-9 and TRBJ2-2 provide the parts outside the CDR3, is DTGVSQNPRHKITKRGQNVTFRCDPISEHNRLYWYRQTLGQGPEFLTYFQNEAQLEKSRLLSDRFSAERPKGSFSTLEIQRTEQGDSAMYLCASSTEGLDTGELFFGEGSRLTVL.

Of note for this clonotype: A junction boundary mismatches the germline segment, possibly from a read error. In DNA form, the CDR3 reads TGTACCAGCAGTTTCCCGACCGGACCAGGTGGCTCCTACAATGAGCAGTTCTTC. Translation gives CTSSFPTGPGGSYNEQFF. J is TRBJ2-1 and V is TRBV6-4; D remains unclear. Germline loops: CDR1 MRHNA, CDR2 SNTAGT. This CDR3 has 18 residues.

This clonotype showed up just once. This may arise from a read error, as a much more abundant clone is one base away. The V and J genes are TRBV6-1 and TRBJ2-3; D is undetermined. Trimming removed 9 bases from V and 5 bases from J, with 15 bases in between. Germline CDR1 and CDR2: MNHNS and SASEGT. This CDR3 spans 13 amino acids. CDR3 nucleotide sequence: TGTGCCAGTCGCCGCGCGCGAGGAGATACGCAGTATTTT. It is translated as CASRRARGDTQYF.

This clonotype came up many times. The chain is built from TRBV7-2 and TRBJ2-4; 13 positions agree with TRBD2. J lost 2 bases, V lost 5 bases, and 3 bases had no gene match. This CDR3 region has 16 residues. CDR1 is SGHTA and CDR2 is FQGNSA in the germline V gene. The CDR3 bases are TGTGCCAGCAGCCCGGGGACTAGCGGGACCAAAAACATTCAGTACTTC. Its translation: CASSPGTSGTKNIQYF.